The 31 T cell receptor beta chains below were found in one sample sequenced in a study of blood T cells in healthy people across ages. The use of a sample-barcoded 5' primer and a J-beta primer mix characterized a second PCR of roughly 6 to 12 cycles. MiXCR, run by TCRdb on the 5' RACE reads, gives a single entry per CDR3 protein. The repertoire consists of 1,300,000 or so distinct CDR3 sequences, with roughly 59% occurring once and the leading ten covering about 6.7%. Sequencing was done on a sample of blood. The receptors shown here come from a man younger than 35 in good health.

The chain recombines TRBV3-1 with TRBJ2-5; weak D call: TRBD2 (6 bases). Trimming shortened V by 6 bases and J by 5 bases, and 13 bases separated the two germline ends. Germline CDR1 and CDR2: LGHDT and YNNKEL (reference sequence). The CDR3 consists of 13 residues. The CDR3: CASRRGIDETQYF. The DNA of the CDR3 is TGTGCCAGCAGGCGGGGCATAGATGAGACCCAGTACTTC.

The gene calls are TRBV29-1 and TRBJ2-3, with TRBD1 matching 8 bases. Trimming cost V 3 bases and J 4 bases; bases outside gene matches: 6. This CDR3 has 14 amino acids. From germline, CDR1 is SQVTM and CDR2 ANQGSEA. CDR3 protein: CSVDGQGVADTQYF. The CDR3 DNA sequence: TGCAGCGTTGACGGACAGGGAGTAGCAGATACGCAGTATTTT.

CDR3 DNA: TGTGCCAGCAGCCAGGGAGGAGGGGTCTATGAGCAGTTCTTC. It yields the protein CASSQGGGVYEQFF. This chain links TRBV4-2 with TRBJ2-1; D is possibly TRBD2 (6 bases). Trimming left V 3 bases short and J 8 bases short, with 14 bases between. Germline V gives CDR1 LGHNA, CDR2 YNFKEQ. The CDR3 has 14 residues.

The genes are TRBV10-3 and TRBJ2-7; the match to TRBD2 covers 8 bases. The CDR3 totals 14 residues. Looked up from germline, CDR1 is ENHRY and CDR2 is SYGVKD. V trimming: 4 bases; J trimming: 7 bases; junction bases outside the gene matches: 9. Here the CDR3 reads CAISVTREGNEQYF. The CDR3 DNA follows: TGTGCCATCAGTGTTACCCGGGAGGGGAATGAGCAGTACTTC.

The chain combines TRBV15 with TRBJ2-5, with TRBD2 identical over 9 bases. Trimming cost V 0 bases and J 3 bases; bases outside gene matches: 5. The CDR3 extends over 16 amino acids. CDR1 and CDR2 from the germline V gene are LNHNV and YYDKDF (reference sequence). CDR3 bases: TGTGCCACCAGCAGAGAATCCCCTAGCGGGGAAGAGACCCAGTACTTC. As protein: CATSRESPSGEETQYF. Combining the CDR3 with reference TRBV15 and TRBJ2-5 gives the whole variable domain DAMVIQNPRYQVTQFGKPVTLSCSQTLNHNVMYWYQQKSSQAPKLLFHYYDKDFNNEADTPDNFQSRRPNTSFCFLDIRSPGLGDTAMYLCATSRESPSGEETQYFGPGTRLLVL.

This clonotype was picked up one time. This sequence joins TRBV11-2 and TRBJ2-1; 8 nucleotides match TRBD1. The CDR3 is made up of 14 amino acids. Losses at the gene ends were 5 bases for V and 5 bases for J; bases not matched to a gene: 5. CDR1 is SGHAT and CDR2 is FQNNGV in the germline V gene. Here the CDR3 reads CASSNRDRNNEQFF. CDR3 in DNA: TGTGCCAGCAGCAACCGGGACAGGAACAATGAGCAGTTCTTC.

The chain links TRBV6-5 to TRBJ2-1, with 7 positions matching TRBD1. V was clipped by 3 bases and J by 5 bases; unmatched bases: 1. The length of the CDR3 is 13 residues. CDR1 is MNHEY and CDR2 is SVGAGI in the germline V gene. CDR3 region: CASSYTGDNEQFF. Written as DNA, the CDR3 is TGTGCCAGCAGTTATACAGGGGACAATGAGCAGTTCTTC.

V and J are TRBV7-9 and TRBJ2-3; 8 bases are shared with TRBD1. The V gene's germline CDR1 is SEHNR and CDR2 FQNEAQ (reference sequence). CDR3 length: 16 residues. The V segment lost 1 base and the J segment 4 bases; nucleotides outside the gene matches: 7. The chain's CDR3 is CASSLVAQGVADTQYF. In DNA, the CDR3 is TGTGCCAGCAGCTTAGTGGCACAGGGGGTCGCAGATACGCAGTATTTT.

The rearrangement joins TRBV3-1 to TRBJ2-3, with D maybe TRBD2 (5 bases). The V end lost 5 bases, the J end lost 10 bases, and 10 bases lay between the germline ends. Germline assignment: CDR1 LGHDT and CDR2 YNNKEL (reference sequence). This CDR3 has 11 residues. This chain's CDR3 is CASSASQSQYF. CDR3 nucleotide sequence: TGTGCCAGCAGCGCTAGCCAATCGCAGTATTTT.

V is TRBV5-1 and J is TRBJ2-5; 9 bases fit TRBD2. V trimming: 3 bases; J trimming: 0 bases; junction bases outside the gene matches: 3. The CDR3 spans 15 residues. Germline-derived CDR1 and CDR2 are SGHRS and YFSETQ. The CDR3 coding sequence is TGCGCCAGCAGCTGGCTAGCGGGGCACCAAGAGACCCAGTACTTC. It translates to CASSWLAGHQETQYF.

The chain recombines TRBV5-5 with TRBJ2-1; tentative D call: TRBD2 (5 bases). V was clipped by 0 bases and J by 6 bases, with 10 bases between them. Germline V CDR1 and CDR2: SGHKS, YYEKEE (reference sequence). There are 14 residues in the CDR3. The CDR3 DNA follows: TGTGCCAGCAGCTTGGGGGTAGCGAGCAATGAGCAGTTCTTC. It yields the protein CASSLGVASNEQFF.

V gene TRBV29-1 combines with J gene TRBJ2-7; D gene unclear. V dropped 6 bases and J dropped 1 base, with 13 bases sitting between them. Germline lookup yields CDR1 SQVTM and CDR2 ANQGSEA. The CDR3 has 13 residues. The CDR3 DNA follows: TGCAGCGTCGCCTCCTCCACATCCTACGAGCAGTACTTC. It codes for CSVASSTSYEQYF.

This clonotype was picked up one time. The J gene is TRBJ2-7, the V gene TRBV2; TRBD1 matches 8 bases. CDR3 length equals 16 residues. Germline-derived CDR1 and CDR2 are SNHLY and FYNNEI. The J segment lost 1 base and the V segment lost 4 bases, leaving 9 bases of the junction unmatched. The CDR3 DNA reads as TGTGCCAGCAGTGTCTTGCGGACAGGGATGTCCTACGAGCAGTACTTC. Its protein product is CASSVLRTGMSYEQYF.

Many counts were recorded for this clonotype. The chain carries TRBV4-2 and TRBJ2-1; D unresolved. The CDR3 spans 12 residues. Between the trimmed V and J ends, which lost 4 bases and 2 bases, there was a span of 3 bases. Germline CDR1 and CDR2: LGHNA and YNFKEQ. CDR3 sequence: CASSRTYNEQFF. The CDR3 DNA reads TGTGCCAGCAGCCGCACCTACAATGAGCAGTTCTTC.

The sample holds a few counts of this clonotype. The chain couples TRBV29-1 to TRBJ1-4; a possible D gene is TRBD1 (5 bases). The CDR3 contains 13 residues. The germline V gene has CDR1 SQVTM and CDR2 ANQGSEA. CDR3: CSVTGTMGEKLFF. The CDR3 DNA sequence: TGCAGTGTAACCGGGACCATGGGTGAAAAACTGTTTTTT.

This clonotype appeared once. At one of its ends the junction is not consistent with the germline gene, which may arise from a read error. The rearrangement uses TRBV5-1 and TRBJ2-5, with TRBD1 as a possible D gene (5 bases). The CDR3 covers 16 residues. The germline CDR1 and CDR2 sequences are SGHRS and YFSETQ. The CDR3 nucleotides read TGCGCCAGCAGCTTGGTGGCCAGGGTGGAGAAAGAGGCCCAGTACTTC. Its protein product is CASSLVARVEKEAQYF.

This chain connects TRBV6-2 or TRBV6-3 to TRBJ2-2; D ambiguous. Between the trimmed V and J ends, which lost 6 bases and 5 bases, there was a span of 13 bases. The CDR3 runs 14 residues. CDR1 and CDR2 from the germline V gene are MNHEY and SVGEGT. The CDR3 region has the DNA TGTGCCAGCAGGCCACAACGGTATACCGGGGAGCTGTTTTTT. Translating it yields CASRPQRYTGELFF.

V is TRBV28 and J is TRBJ1-6; no definite D call. In germline, CDR1 is MDHEN, CDR2 SYDVKM. The CDR3 contains 11 residues. V shed 6 bases and J shed 11 bases, with 8 bases lying between them. The CDR3 DNA sequence: TGTGCCAGCAGAATCAATCCACCCCTCCACTTT. Translating it yields CASRINPPLHF.

The chain couples TRBV6-5 to TRBJ2-1; D call uncertain. This CDR3 contains 12 residues. V was shortened by 3 bases and J by 9 bases, with 9 bases between the two germline ends. Germline CDR1 reads MNHEY; CDR2 reads SVGAGI. This CDR3 is CASSYGPSEQFF. CDR3 DNA: TGTGCCAGCAGTTATGGTCCGAGTGAGCAGTTCTTC.

V and J are TRBV28 and TRBJ2-2; TRBD1 or TRBD2 may be the D gene (5 bases each). Trimming removed 2 bases from V and 11 bases from J, with 15 bases in between. This CDR3 is built from 14 residues. In germline, CDR1 is MDHEN, CDR2 SYDVKM. CDR3 protein: CASSLRGTQGELFF. CDR3 coding DNA: TGTGCCAGCAGTTTACGTGGGACGCAGGGTGAGCTGTTTTTT.

This rearrangement joins TRBV4-3 to TRBJ2-6; D is uncertain. V shed 4 bases and J shed 3 bases, with 13 bases lying between them. Germline V gives CDR1 LGHNA, CDR2 YSLEER. The CDR3 runs to 16 residues. The CDR3 bases are TGCGCCAGCAGCCCAGCTCGTGGGTATGGGGCCAACGTCCTGACTTTC. Its protein product is CASSPARGYGANVLTF.

Only a few counts were recorded for this clonotype. The chain couples TRBV4-1 to TRBJ2-1, with 8 bases fitting TRBD2. Germline assignment: CDR1 MGHRA and CDR2 YSYEKL. After removal of 3 bases from V and 8 bases from J, the junction contained 6 bases not matched to a gene. This CDR3 is 14 amino acids long. The CDR3: CASSHQRERYEQFF. The DNA for the CDR3 is TGCGCCAGCAGCCACCAGCGGGAGAGGTATGAGCAGTTCTTC.

This sequence joins TRBV7-9 and TRBJ1-2; no clear D. Trimming took off 0 bases at V and 4 bases at J, with 9 bases between the two ends. This CDR3 has 14 amino acids. Germline V gives CDR1 SEHNR, CDR2 FQNEAQ (reference sequence). The CDR3 nucleotides are TGTGCCAGCAGCTTAGCGGGCCCCTCCTATGGCTACACCTTC. Translation gives CASSLAGPSYGYTF.

In this sample, this clonotype turned up a few times. The rearrangement links TRBV6-1 to TRBJ1-2; D call uncertain. The CDR3 has 13 residues. Trimming cost V 0 bases and J 8 bases, with 10 bases left between them. Germline V lookup: CDR1 MNHNS, CDR2 SASEGT. This CDR3 is CASSEAGYMGYTF. The CDR3 DNA follows: TGTGCCAGCAGTGAAGCCGGGTACATGGGCTACACCTTC.

The chain uses TRBV12-3 or TRBV12-4 and TRBJ1-3; TRBD1 is a possible D gene (5 bases). This CDR3 spans 18 amino acids. Trimming left V 6 bases short and J 2 bases short, with 23 bases between. CDR3 residues: CASRSRRRGLQPGNTIYF. The CDR3 DNA reads TGTGCCAGCAGGTCCAGACGTAGGGGCCTTCAGCCTGGAAACACCATATATTTT.

The gene calls are TRBV4-1 and TRBJ2-3; D perhaps matches TRBD1 (6 bases). CDR1 and CDR2 from the germline V gene are MGHRA and YSYEKL. V lost 3 bases, J lost 2 bases, and 12 bases lay in between. The length of the CDR3 is 15 residues. CDR3 nucleotide sequence: TGCGCCAGCAGCCATTTGGACAGCCACACAGATACGCAGTATTTT. This codes for CASSHLDSHTDTQYF.

The table lists this clonotype with a few counts. V gene TRBV10-3 combines with J gene TRBJ2-1; 8 bases map to TRBD1. After removal of 2 bases from V and 5 bases from J, the junction contained 2 bases not matched to a gene. The CDR3 runs 14 residues. Germline CDR1 ENHRY, CDR2 SYGVKD. The CDR3 region is CAISEGQGNNEQFF. The CDR3 DNA reads TGTGCCATCAGTGAGGGACAGGGTAACAATGAGCAGTTCTTC.

The rearrangement joins TRBV3-1 to TRBJ2-1, with 9 positions matching TRBD2. This CDR3 comprises 16 residues. CDR1 is LGHDT and CDR2 is YNNKEL in the germline V gene (reference sequence). Trimming at V came to 4 bases and at J to 4 bases, leaving 8 bases not matched to a gene. In DNA, the CDR3 is TGTGCCAGCAGCCTCGATAGCGGGAGCCGATACAATGAGCAGTTCTTC. Amino acid sequence: CASSLDSGSRYNEQFF.

The genes are TRBV20-1 and TRBJ2-1; 10 positions agree with TRBD2. CDR1 is DFQATT and CDR2 is SNEGSKA in the germline V gene (reference sequence). V lost 2 bases and J lost 4; bases outside the gene matches: 11. The CDR3 runs 17 residues. This chain's CDR3 is CSARTRELAGAYNEQFF. The CDR3 nucleotides read TGCAGTGCTAGAACCCGTGAGCTAGCGGGGGCGTACAATGAGCAGTTCTTC.

This chain connects TRBV6-5 to TRBJ1-2; 7 bases are shared with TRBD1. Losses at the gene ends were 7 bases for V and 6 bases for J; bases not matched to a gene: 8. The CDR3 has 13 amino acids. Germline CDR1 is MNHEY and CDR2 is SVGAGI. As DNA, the CDR3 is TGTGCCAGCACCCCAGGACAGGTTCATGGCTACACCTTC. Translation: CASTPGQVHGYTF.

The gene calls are TRBV20-1 and TRBJ2-1, with 9 bases fitting TRBD2. V lost 0 bases and J lost 3; bases outside the gene matches: 3. CDR1 DFQATT and CDR2 SNEGSKA come from the germline V gene (reference sequence). The CDR3 has 15 residues. CDR3 in amino acids: CSARDSGGLYNEQFF. DNA for the CDR3: TGCAGTGCTAGAGATAGCGGGGGTCTCTACAATGAGCAGTTCTTC.